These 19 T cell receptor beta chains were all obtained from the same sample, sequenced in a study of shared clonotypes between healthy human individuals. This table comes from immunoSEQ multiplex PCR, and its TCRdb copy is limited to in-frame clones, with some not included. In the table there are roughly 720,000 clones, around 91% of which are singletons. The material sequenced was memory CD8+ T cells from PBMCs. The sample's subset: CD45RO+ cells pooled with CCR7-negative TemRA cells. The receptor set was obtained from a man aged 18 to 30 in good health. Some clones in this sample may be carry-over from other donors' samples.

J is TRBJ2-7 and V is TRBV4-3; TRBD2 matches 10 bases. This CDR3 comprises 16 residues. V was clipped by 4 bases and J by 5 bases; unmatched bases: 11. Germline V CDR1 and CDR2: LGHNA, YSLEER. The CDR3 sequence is CASSRAWVAGGHEQYF. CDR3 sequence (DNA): TGCGCCAGCAGCCGGGCCTGGGTAGCGGGAGGCCACGAGCAGTACTTC.

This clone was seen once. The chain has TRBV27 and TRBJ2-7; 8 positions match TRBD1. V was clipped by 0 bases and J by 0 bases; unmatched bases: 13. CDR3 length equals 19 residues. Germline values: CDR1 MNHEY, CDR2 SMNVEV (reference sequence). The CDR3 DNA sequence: TGTGCCAGCAGTTTATCGCTTCACCGGGACAGGAGACCCTCCTACGAGCAGTACTTC. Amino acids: CASSLSLHRDRRPSYEQYF.

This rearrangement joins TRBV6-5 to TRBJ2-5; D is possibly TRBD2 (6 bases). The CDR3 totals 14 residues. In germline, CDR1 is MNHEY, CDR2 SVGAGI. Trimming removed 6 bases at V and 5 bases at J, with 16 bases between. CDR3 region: CASSRYSGRETQYF. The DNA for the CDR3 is TGTGCCAGCAGCAGGTACTCGGGGAGGGAGACCCAGTACTTC.

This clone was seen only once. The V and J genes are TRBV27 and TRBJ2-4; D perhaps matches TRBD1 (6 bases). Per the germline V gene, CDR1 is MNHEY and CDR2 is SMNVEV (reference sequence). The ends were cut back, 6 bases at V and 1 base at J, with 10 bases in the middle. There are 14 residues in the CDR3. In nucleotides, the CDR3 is TGTGCCAGCAGCATTAGGGGGGCCAAAAACATTCAGTACTTC. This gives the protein CASSIRGAKNIQYF.

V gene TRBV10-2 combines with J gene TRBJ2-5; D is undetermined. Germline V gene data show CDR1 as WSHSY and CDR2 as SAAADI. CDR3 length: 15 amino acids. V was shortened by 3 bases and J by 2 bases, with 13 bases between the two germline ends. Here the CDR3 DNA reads TGCGCCAGCAGTGACCCGTTGTGGGGACAAGAGACCCAGTACTTC. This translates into CASSDPLWGQETQYF.

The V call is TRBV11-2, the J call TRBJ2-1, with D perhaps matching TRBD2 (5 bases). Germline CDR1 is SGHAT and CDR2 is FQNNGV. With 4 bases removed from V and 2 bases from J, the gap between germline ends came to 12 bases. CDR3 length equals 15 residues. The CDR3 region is CASSSLASPYNEQFF. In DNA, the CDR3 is TGTGCCAGCAGCTCGCTGGCTAGCCCCTACAATGAGCAGTTCTTC.

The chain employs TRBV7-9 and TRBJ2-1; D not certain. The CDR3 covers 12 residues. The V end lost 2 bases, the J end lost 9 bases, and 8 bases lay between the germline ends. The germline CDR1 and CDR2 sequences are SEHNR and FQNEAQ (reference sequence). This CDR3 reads CASSLNSPEQFF. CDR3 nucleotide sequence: TGTGCCAGCAGCTTAAATTCCCCTGAGCAGTTCTTC.

In nucleotides, the CDR3 is TGTGCCAGCAGCTCGGGGTACCTTGGTTCTTCACCCCTCCACTTT. The encoded protein is CASSSGYLGSSPLHF. This chain connects TRBV13 to TRBJ1-6; D is undetermined. Germline V gene data show CDR1 as PRHDT and CDR2 as FYEKMQ (reference sequence). Trimming shortened V by 4 bases and J by 9 bases, and 16 bases separated the two germline ends. The CDR3 is 15 residues long.

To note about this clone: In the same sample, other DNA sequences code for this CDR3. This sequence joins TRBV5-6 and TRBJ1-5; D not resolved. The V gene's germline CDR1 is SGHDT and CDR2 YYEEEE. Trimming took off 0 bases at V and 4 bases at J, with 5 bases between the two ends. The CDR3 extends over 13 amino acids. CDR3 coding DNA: TGTGCCAGCAGCTTGGCGCCGAATCAGCCCCAGCATTTT. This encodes CASSLAPNQPQHF.

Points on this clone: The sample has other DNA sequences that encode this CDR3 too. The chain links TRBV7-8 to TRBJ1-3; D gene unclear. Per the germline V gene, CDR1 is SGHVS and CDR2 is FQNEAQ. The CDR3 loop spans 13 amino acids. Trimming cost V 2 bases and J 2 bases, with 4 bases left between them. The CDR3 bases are TGTGCCAGCAGCTTAAGACCTGGAAACACCATATATTTT. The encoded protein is CASSLRPGNTIYF.

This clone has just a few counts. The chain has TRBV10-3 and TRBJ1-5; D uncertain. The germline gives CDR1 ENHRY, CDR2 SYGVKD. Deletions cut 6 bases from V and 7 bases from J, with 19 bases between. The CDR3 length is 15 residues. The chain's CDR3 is CAISPTGGLGQPQHF. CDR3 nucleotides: TGTGCCATCAGCCCGACTGGTGGTTTAGGCCAGCCCCAGCATTTT.

This chain's CDR3 is CASSLIPGSTDTQYF. The CDR3 bases are TGTGCCAGCAGTTTAATTCCCGGTAGCACAGATACGCAGTATTTT. The chain carries TRBV27 and TRBJ2-3; D remains unclear. Germline V CDR1 and CDR2: MNHEY, SMNVEV (reference sequence). V was shortened by 2 bases and J by 0 bases, with 9 bases between the two germline ends. The CDR3 sequence is 15 residues long.

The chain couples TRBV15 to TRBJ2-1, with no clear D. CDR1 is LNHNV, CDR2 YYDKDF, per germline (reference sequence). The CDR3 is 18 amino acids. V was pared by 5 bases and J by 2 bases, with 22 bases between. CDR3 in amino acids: CATSPERRKSVAYNEQFF. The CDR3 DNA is TGTGCCACCAGCCCAGAGAGGCGGAAGTCAGTCGCCTACAATGAGCAGTTCTTC.

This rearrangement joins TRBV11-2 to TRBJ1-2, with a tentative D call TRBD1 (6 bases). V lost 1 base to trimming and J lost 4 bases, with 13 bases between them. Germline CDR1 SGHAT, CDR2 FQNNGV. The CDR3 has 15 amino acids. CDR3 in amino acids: CASSLGTAYFYGYTF. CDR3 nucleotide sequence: TGTGCCAGCAGCTTAGGGACAGCCTATTTCTATGGCTACACCTTC.

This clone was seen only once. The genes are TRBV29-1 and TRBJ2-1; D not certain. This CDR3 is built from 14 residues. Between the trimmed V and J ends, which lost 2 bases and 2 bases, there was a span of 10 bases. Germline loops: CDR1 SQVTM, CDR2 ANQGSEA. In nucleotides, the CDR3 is TGCAGCGTTGAAAGGCTAGGTCCCTACAATGAGCAGTTCTTC. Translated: CSVERLGPYNEQFF.

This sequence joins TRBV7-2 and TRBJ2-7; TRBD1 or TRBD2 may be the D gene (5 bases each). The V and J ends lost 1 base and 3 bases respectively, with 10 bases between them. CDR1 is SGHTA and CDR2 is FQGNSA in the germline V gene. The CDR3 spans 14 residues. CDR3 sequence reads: CASSLGGVFYEQYF. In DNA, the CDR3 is TGTGCCAGCAGCTTAGGAGGGGTTTTCTACGAGCAGTACTTC.

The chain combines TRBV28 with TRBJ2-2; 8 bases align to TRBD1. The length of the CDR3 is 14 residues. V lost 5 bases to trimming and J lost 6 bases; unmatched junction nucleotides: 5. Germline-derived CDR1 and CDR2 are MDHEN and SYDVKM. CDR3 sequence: CASSDGQGPGELFF. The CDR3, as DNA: TGTGCCAGCAGTGACGGACAGGGTCCCGGGGAGCTGTTTTTT. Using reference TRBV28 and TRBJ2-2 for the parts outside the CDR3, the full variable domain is DVKVTQSSRYLVKRTGEKVFLECVQDMDHENMFWYRQDPGLGLRLIYFSYDVKMKEKGDIPEGYSVSREKKERFSLILESASTNQTSMYLCASSDGQGPGELFFGEGSRLTVL.

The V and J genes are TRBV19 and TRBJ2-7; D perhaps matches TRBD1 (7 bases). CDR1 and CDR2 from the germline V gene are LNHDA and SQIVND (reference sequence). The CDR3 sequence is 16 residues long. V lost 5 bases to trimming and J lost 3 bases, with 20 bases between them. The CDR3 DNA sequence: TGTGCCAGTAGTCCCACGGCGGGACAGTCCTACTACGAGCAGTACTTC. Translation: CASSPTAGQSYYEQYF.

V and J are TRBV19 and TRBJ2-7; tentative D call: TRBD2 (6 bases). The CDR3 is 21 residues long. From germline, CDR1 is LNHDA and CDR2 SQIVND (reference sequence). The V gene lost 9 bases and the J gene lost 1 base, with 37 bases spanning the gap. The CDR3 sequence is CASNEGLRSRGGETLSYEQYF. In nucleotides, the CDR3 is TGTGCCAGCAACGAGGGGCTTAGGTCGCGGGGTGGGGAGACCCTATCCTACGAGCAGTACTTC.